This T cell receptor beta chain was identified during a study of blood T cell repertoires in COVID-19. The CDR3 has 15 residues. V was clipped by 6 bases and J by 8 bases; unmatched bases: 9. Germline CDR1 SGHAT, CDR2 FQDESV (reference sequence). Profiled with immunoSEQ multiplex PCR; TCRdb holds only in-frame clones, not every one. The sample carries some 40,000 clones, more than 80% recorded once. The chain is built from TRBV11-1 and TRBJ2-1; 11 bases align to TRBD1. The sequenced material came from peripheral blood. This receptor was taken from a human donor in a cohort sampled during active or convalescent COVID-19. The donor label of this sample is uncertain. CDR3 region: CASSKPGQGVYEQFF. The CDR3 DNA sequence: TGTGCCAGCAGTAAACCGGGACAGGGGGTCTATGAGCAGTTCTTC.